There are many counts of the clone carrying this T cell receptor (beta chain). Each TCR cDNA molecule carried a unique molecular identifier. Each CDR3 protein gets one entry after TCRdb re-called the 5' RACE reads with MiXCR. In the table there are about 24,000 distinct CDR3 sequences, roughly 3% of which are singletons. This sample is part of a study of spatial heterogeneity in lung cancer. The wider study: Beta-chain sequences were consistently detected more often than alpha-chain sequences. The average count in raw reads for each unique TCR and UMI combination exceeded eight appearances.

The time point here: sample taken at primary tumor resection. The input material, whole RNA from tumor, nontumor lung or frozen PBMC, was sequenced unsorted. The sample was PBMCs, taken at surgery. The receptor comes from a female donor with early-stage non-small cell lung cancer.

In DNA, the CDR3 is TGTGCCAGCAGCTTATGGGCAGAAGCCTACGAGCAGTACTTC. Translation: CASSLWAEAYEQYF. The chain employs TRBV7-2 and TRBJ2-7; no firm D call. This CDR3 comprises 14 residues. The V gene lost 2 bases and the J gene lost 2 bases, with 10 bases spanning the gap. Germline lookup yields CDR1 SGHTA and CDR2 FQGNSA.